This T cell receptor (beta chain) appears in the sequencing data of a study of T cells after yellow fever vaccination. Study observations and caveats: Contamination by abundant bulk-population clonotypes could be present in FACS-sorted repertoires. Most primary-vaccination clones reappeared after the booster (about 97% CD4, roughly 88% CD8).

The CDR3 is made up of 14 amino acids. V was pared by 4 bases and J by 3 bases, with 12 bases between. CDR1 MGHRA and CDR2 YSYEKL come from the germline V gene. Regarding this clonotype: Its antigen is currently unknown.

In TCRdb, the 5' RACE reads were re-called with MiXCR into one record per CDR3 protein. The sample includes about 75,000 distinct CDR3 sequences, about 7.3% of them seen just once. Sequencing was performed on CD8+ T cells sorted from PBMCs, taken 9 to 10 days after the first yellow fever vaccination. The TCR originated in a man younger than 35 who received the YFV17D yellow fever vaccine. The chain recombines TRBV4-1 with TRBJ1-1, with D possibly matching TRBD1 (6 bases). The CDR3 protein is CASSPTGSDTEAFF. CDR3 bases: TGCGCCAGCAGCCCCACAGGGTCAGACACTGAAGCTTTCTTT.